Each of the 25 T cell receptor beta chains below was sequenced from the same sample in a study of blood T cell repertoires in COVID-19. The assay was immunoSEQ multiplex PCR, and TCRdb's table has in-frame clones only and misses some. The sample gives roughly 150,000 clones, 70% to 85% of which show up once; 19% is in the top ten. Specimen: PBMCs or T cells enriched from blood (not recorded which). Receptor source: a woman aged 70-85 years in a cohort exposed to, infected with or recovered from COVID-19 (not recorded which).

For the CDR3, the DNA is TGTGCCAGCAGCGTACAGGGGAGCAATCAGCCCCAGCATTTT. It specifies CASSVQGSNQPQHF. The chain has TRBV9 and TRBJ1-5; D possibly corresponds to TRBD1 (6 bases). The CDR3 totals 14 residues. Germline CDR1 SGDLS, CDR2 YYNGEE. The V end was cut by 1 base, the J end by 1 base, with 6 bases between. The whole variable domain, remainder taken from reference TRBV9 and TRBJ1-5, is DSGVTQTPKHLITATGQRVTLRCSPRSGDLSVYWYQQSLDQGLQFLIQYYNGEERAKGNILERFSAQQFPDLHSELNLSSLELGDSALYFCASSVQGSNQPQHFGDGTRLSIL.

The chain couples TRBV9 to TRBJ1-4; no reliable D call. CDR3 length: 13 residues. Trimming removed 3 bases from V and 7 bases from J, with 10 bases in between. The V gene's germline CDR1 is SGDLS and CDR2 YYNGEE. CDR3 sequence (DNA): TGTGCCAGCAGCGGTTCAGTTGGTGAAAAACTGTTTTTT. It codes for CASSGSVGEKLFF.

The J gene is TRBJ1-1, the V gene TRBV18; D is unclear. V shed 6 bases and J shed 0 bases, with 11 bases lying between them. Germline V gene lookup returns CDR1 KGHSH and CDR2 LQKENI. This CDR3 is built from 14 residues. In DNA form, the CDR3 reads TGTGCCAGCTCTAATCGGGATTTGAACACTGAAGCTTTCTTT. Translation: CASSNRDLNTEAFF.

This sequence joins TRBV27 and TRBJ2-1; D might be TRBD2 (6 bases). V dropped 4 bases and J dropped 5 bases, with 12 bases sitting between them. CDR1 is MNHEY and CDR2 is SMNVEV in the germline V gene (reference sequence). The CDR3 is made up of 14 amino acids. The CDR3 nucleotides read TGTGCCAGCAGTTCGCCGACTAGAGACAATGAGCAGTTCTTC. Protein: CASSSPTRDNEQFF.

The chain combines TRBV9 with TRBJ2-7; TRBD2 might be the D (8 bases). V was clipped by 4 bases and J by 4 bases, with 21 bases between them. Germline-derived CDR1 and CDR2 are SGDLS and YYNGEE. CDR3 length: 16 amino acids. The CDR3, as DNA: TGTGCCAGCAGCCCTCAGGGGGGGACTAGTTTTTACGAGCAGTACTTC. This codes for CASSPQGGTSFYEQYF.

In its sample, this clone was seen once. The chain recombines TRBV7-2 with TRBJ2-7; 13 nucleotides align to TRBD2. This CDR3 spans 15 amino acids. The trim removed 8 bases at V and 3 bases at J, leaving 7 bases unmatched. The germline CDR1 and CDR2 sequences are SGHTA and FQGNSA. The CDR3 spells CASGEGLAGNYEQYF. The CDR3 coding sequence is TGTGCCAGCGGGGAGGGACTAGCGGGGAACTACGAGCAGTACTTC.

This clone was seen at least ten times. J is TRBJ2-7 and V is TRBV11-3; D may be TRBD1 (5 bases). This CDR3 has 16 amino acids. V was shortened by 5 bases and J by 1 base, with 18 bases between the two germline ends. Germline lookup yields CDR1 SGHNT and CDR2 YENEEA. CDR3 coding DNA: TGTGCCAGCAGCCCCGGAGTGCCCAGGGCGTCCTACGAGCAGTACTTC. Protein sequence: CASSPGVPRASYEQYF.

The chain employs TRBV28 and TRBJ2-2; tentatively, D is TRBD1 (7 bases). The CDR3 loop spans 15 amino acids. V was shortened by 6 bases and J by 3 bases, with 14 bases between the two germline ends. Germline V lookup: CDR1 MDHEN, CDR2 SYDVKM. The CDR3 DNA is TGTGCCAGCAGCAGGGGGGACAGAGACACCGGGGAGCTGTTTTTT. This gives the protein CASSRGDRDTGELFF.

The V call is TRBV6-6, the J call TRBJ2-1; D perhaps matches TRBD2 (7 bases). Trimming removed 2 bases from V and 3 bases from J, with 11 bases in between. This CDR3 spans 15 amino acids. CDR1 is MNHNY and CDR2 is SVGAGI in the germline V gene (reference sequence). The DNA for the CDR3 is TGTGCCAGCAGTTACAGGGGGGGAGGCTACAATGAGCAGTTCTTC. Its translation: CASSYRGGGYNEQFF.

The chain recombines TRBV3-1 (or the pseudogene TRBV3-2) with TRBJ2-2; 8 bases agree with TRBD1. CDR3 size: 16 residues. After removal of 3 bases from V and 7 bases from J, the junction contained 10 bases not matched to a gene. Per the germline V gene, CDR1 is LGHDT and CDR2 is YNNKEL (reference sequence). CDR3 DNA sequence: TGTGCCAGCAGCCAGGATCTGGACAGGGCGATCGGGGAGCTGTTTTTT. The encoded protein is CASSQDLDRAIGELFF.

V gene TRBV6-6 combines with J gene TRBJ2-1; D possibly corresponds to TRBD2 (6 bases). Germline CDR1 is MNHNY and CDR2 is SVGAGI (reference sequence). The V and J ends lost 5 bases and 0 bases respectively, with 14 bases between them. This CDR3 has 16 residues. CDR3 nucleotide sequence: TGTGCCAGCAGTCCAGGGACTCCGAGCTCCTACAATGAGCAGTTCTTC. It yields the protein CASSPGTPSSYNEQFF.

V and J are TRBV19 and TRBJ2-6, with D possibly matching TRBD2 (5 bases). With 5 bases removed from V and 0 bases from J, the gap between germline ends came to 11 bases. The CDR3 spans 16 residues. The germline V gene has CDR1 LNHDA and CDR2 SQIVND (reference sequence). This chain's CDR3 is CASSAPGSSGANVLTF. In DNA form, the CDR3 reads TGTGCCAGTAGTGCACCTGGGAGCTCTGGGGCCAACGTCCTGACTTTC.

The chain is built from TRBV5-1 and TRBJ1-4; D possibly corresponds to TRBD1 (6 bases). The CDR3 runs 14 residues. Germline V gene lookup returns CDR1 SGHRS and CDR2 YFSETQ. The V end lost 2 bases, the J end lost 3 bases, and 8 bases lay between the germline ends. CDR3 residues: CASSFRGSNEKLFF. For the CDR3, the DNA is TGCGCCAGCAGCTTTAGGGGGTCTAATGAAAAACTGTTTTTT. The whole variable domain, filled in from reference TRBV5-1 and TRBJ1-4, reads KAGVTQTPRYLIKTRGQQVTLSCSPISGHRSVSWYQQTPGQGLQFLFEYFSETQRNKGNFPGRFSGRQFSNSRSEMNVSTLELGDSALYLCASSFRGSNEKLFFGSGTQLSVL.

The rearrangement uses TRBV7-8 and TRBJ1-2, with 9 bases lining up with TRBD1. V was pared by 5 bases and J by 5 bases, with 9 bases of the junction left unmatched. The CDR3 is made up of 15 amino acids. The germline V gene encodes CDR1 SGHVS and CDR2 FQNEAQ. In nucleotides, the CDR3 is TGTGCCAGCAGCCCTGGACAGGGGATAGGGTATGGCTACACCTTC. Its translation is CASSPGQGIGYGYTF.

This sequence joins TRBV10-2 and TRBJ2-1, with TRBD2 identical over 9 bases. The CDR3 totals 16 residues. CDR1 is WSHSY and CDR2 is SAAADI in the germline V gene. V trimming: 6 bases; J trimming: 8 bases; junction bases outside the gene matches: 14. Here the CDR3 reads CASRDVSREGRDEQFF. Here the CDR3 DNA reads TGCGCCAGCAGGGACGTCTCGCGGGAGGGCCGCGATGAGCAGTTCTTC.

V usage is TRBV28 and J usage is TRBJ1-4, with 7 bases matching TRBD1. The V gene's germline CDR1 is MDHEN and CDR2 SYDVKM. The CDR3 covers 15 residues. V shed 6 bases, J shed 8 bases, and the junction held 12 bases outside the gene matches. CDR3 sequence: CASSFQTGYGEKLFF. The CDR3 DNA is TGTGCCAGCAGCTTTCAGACAGGGTATGGCGAAAAACTGTTTTTT. Drawing the rest from reference TRBV28 and TRBJ1-4, the complete variable domain is DVKVTQSSRYLVKRTGEKVFLECVQDMDHENMFWYRQDPGLGLRLIYFSYDVKMKEKGDIPEGYSVSREKKERFSLILESASTNQTSMYLCASSFQTGYGEKLFFGSGTQLSVL.

The chain couples TRBV18 to TRBJ2-2; D might be TRBD2 (5 bases). This CDR3 region has 14 residues. V lost 0 bases to trimming and J lost 6 bases, with 8 bases between them. Germline V gene data show CDR1 as KGHSH and CDR2 as LQKENI. The CDR3 is CASSPPPGSGELFF. The CDR3 DNA follows: TGTGCCAGCTCACCACCGCCGGGGTCCGGGGAGCTGTTTTTT.

J is TRBJ1-6 and V is TRBV9; TRBD1 might be the D (5 bases). Germline-derived CDR1 and CDR2 are SGDLS and YYNGEE. This CDR3 has 15 residues. The V end was cut by 2 bases, the J end by 10 bases, with 16 bases between. CDR3 coding DNA: TGTGCCAGCAGCGTCGATGGGAGGGGTTCGTCACCCCTCCACTTT. This codes for CASSVDGRGSSPLHF.

This rearrangement joins TRBV28 to TRBJ1-2, with D tentatively TRBD1 (5 bases). V lost 4 bases and J lost 7, with 16 bases in between. The CDR3 length is 14 residues. The germline gives CDR1 MDHEN, CDR2 SYDVKM. CDR3 amino acids: CASSSGGEVFGYTF. The CDR3, as DNA: TGTGCCAGCAGTTCGGGAGGGGAGGTTTTTGGCTACACCTTC.

V gene TRBV2 combines with J gene TRBJ2-5, with 9 bases lining up with TRBD1. V shed 2 bases, J shed 4 bases, and the junction held 5 bases outside the gene matches. Germline V gene data show CDR1 as SNHLY and CDR2 as FYNNEI. The CDR3 spans 15 residues. This chain's CDR3 is CASSESSTGGETQYF. The CDR3 DNA sequence: TGTGCCAGCAGTGAAAGCTCGACAGGGGGAGAGACCCAGTACTTC.

The DNA of the CDR3 is TGTGCCAGCAGCTTTGGCGGGAGGACCAATGAGCAGTTCTTC. The encoded protein is CASSFGGRTNEQFF. The chain uses TRBV11-3 and TRBJ2-1; 8 bases map to TRBD2. The CDR3 sequence is 14 residues long. Trimming took 3 bases from V and 6 from J; bases not matched to a gene: 4. The germline V gene has CDR1 SGHNT and CDR2 YENEEA.

V is TRBV11-2 and J is TRBJ2-1, with D uncertain. V was cut by 3 bases and J by 0 bases, with 12 bases left in between. The CDR3 runs to 16 residues. Germline values: CDR1 SGHAT, CDR2 FQNNGV. The CDR3 DNA reads TGTGCCAGCAGCTTCCCGACATCCATCTCCTACAATGAGCAGTTCTTC. Protein sequence: CASSFPTSISYNEQFF.

The rearrangement joins TRBV19 to TRBJ2-7; 9 nucleotides agree with TRBD1. Germline V gene data show CDR1 as LNHDA and CDR2 as SQIVND (reference sequence). CDR3 size: 14 residues. V gave up 4 bases and J gave up 2 bases; unmatched junction bases: 3. The CDR3 region has the DNA TGTGCCAGTAGTAGGGGGACAGGGACCTACGAGCAGTACTTC. Its translation: CASSRGTGTYEQYF.

The table lists this clone with a count of one. The chain links TRBV10-3 to TRBJ2-7; 7 nucleotides match TRBD1. V was pared by 6 bases and J by 3 bases, with 14 bases of the junction left unmatched. This CDR3 is built from 16 residues. Germline V gene sequence: CDR1 ENHRY, CDR2 SYGVKD. The CDR3 region has the DNA TGTGCCATCAGCCGAACCCGACAGGGTCAGGGCTACGAGCAGTACTTC. Amino acid sequence: CAISRTRQGQGYEQYF.

J is TRBJ1-4 and V is TRBV6-5; D gene ambiguous. V dropped 2 bases and J dropped 3 bases, with 10 bases sitting between them. The germline CDR1 and CDR2 sequences are MNHEY and SVGAGI. The CDR3 totals 15 residues. This chain's CDR3 is CASSYGGGANEKLFF. The CDR3 coding sequence is TGTGCCAGCAGTTACGGTGGCGGGGCTAATGAAAAACTGTTTTTT.